The 24 T cell receptor beta chains presented below share a single source sample, sequenced in a study of T cell responses to AZD1222 COVID-19 vaccine. The repertoire was sequenced with immunoSEQ multiplex PCR; TCRdb's copy has only in-frame clones and lacks some. The sample lists about 95,000 clones; around 90% were seen once. Sequenced material: peripheral blood, taken on day 0 of AZD1222 vaccination. The receptor set was obtained from an adult in good health.

The chain is built from TRBV5-6 and TRBJ2-1; 13 bases are a match to TRBD2. There are 17 residues in the CDR3. Germline loops: CDR1 SGHDT, CDR2 YYEEEE. With V trimmed by 5 bases and J by 3 bases, 8 bases remained unmatched. CDR3 amino acids: CASSWGLAGRDYNEQFF. CDR3 bases: TGTGCCAGCAGTTGGGGACTAGCGGGGAGAGACTACAATGAGCAGTTCTTC.

This sequence joins TRBV27 and TRBJ2-4, with D uncertain. V lost 6 bases and J lost 1, with 19 bases in between. The CDR3 extends over 17 amino acids. In germline, CDR1 is MNHEY, CDR2 SMNVEV (reference sequence). The CDR3 DNA reads as TGTGCCAGCAGACGCTCCCAGGTCCCCTTGGCCAAAAACATTCAGTACTTC. It encodes CASRRSQVPLAKNIQYF.

This clone was seen just once. This chain joins TRBV27 and TRBJ1-1, with D uncertain. Germline lookup yields CDR1 MNHEY and CDR2 SMNVEV (reference sequence). V was shortened by 5 bases and J by 3 bases, with 7 bases between the two germline ends. This CDR3 contains 12 residues. In DNA form, the CDR3 reads TGTGCCAGCAGTACTATGGACACTGAAGCTTTCTTT. It translates to CASSTMDTEAFF.

This chain joins TRBV18 and TRBJ2-5, with D possibly being TRBD1 (7 bases). Trimming took off 6 bases at V and 2 bases at J, with 13 bases between the two ends. The CDR3 sequence is 14 residues long. Germline V CDR1 and CDR2: KGHSH, LQKENI. The DNA of the CDR3 is TGTGCCAGCTCCGCGGGACAGACTCAAGAGACCCAGTACTTC. Translated, it gives CASSAGQTQETQYF.

This sequence joins TRBV19 and TRBJ2-1; tentative D call: TRBD1 (6 bases). The germline gives CDR1 LNHDA, CDR2 SQIVND (reference sequence). Trimming removed 6 bases from V and 0 bases from J, with 18 bases in between. This CDR3 is built from 17 residues. CDR3 nucleotides: TGTGCCAGTAGCCCTCGGGACAAGCGAAGCTCCTACAATGAGCAGTTCTTC. This codes for CASSPRDKRSSYNEQFF.

The chain uses TRBV15 and TRBJ2-5; TRBD2 might be the D (5 bases). The CDR3 extends over 15 amino acids. Germline-derived CDR1 and CDR2 are LNHNV and YYDKDF (reference sequence). Trimming stripped 1 base from V and 5 bases from J, with 14 bases between. The CDR3 reads CATSRGQGSGETQYF. The CDR3 DNA sequence: TGTGCCACCAGCAGAGGGCAAGGGTCGGGGGAGACCCAGTACTTC.

The gene calls are TRBV4-3 and TRBJ1-2; D is unclear. Trimming took 0 bases from V and 8 from J, leaving 16 bases between them. The CDR3 is made up of 15 amino acids. Looked up from germline, CDR1 is LGHNA and CDR2 is YSLEER. The CDR3 DNA reads as TGCGCCAGCAGCCAAGATACTCAGGAGATGAGGGGCTACACCTTC. It specifies CASSQDTQEMRGYTF.

Regarding this clone: The junction differs from germline at one of its ends, possibly a read error. The gene calls are TRBV5-1 and TRBJ2-1; 7 nucleotides line up with TRBD1. CDR3 size: 13 residues. Germline lookup yields CDR1 SGHRS and CDR2 YFSETQ. CDR3 DNA: TGCGCCAGCAACTTGGACAGGAGGAATGAGCAGTTCTTC. This translates into CASNLDRRNEQFF.

The chain combines TRBV6-6 with TRBJ1-1; no clear D gene. V was clipped by 2 bases and J by 6 bases, with 7 bases between them. The CDR3 loop spans 12 amino acids. Germline V gene lookup returns CDR1 MNHNY and CDR2 SVGAGI (reference sequence). The CDR3 is CASSYKHAEAFF. CDR3 nucleotide sequence: TGTGCCAGCAGTTACAAACACGCTGAAGCTTTCTTT.

J is TRBJ1-1 and V is TRBV5-1; possible D gene TRBD1, 5 bases. CDR1 and CDR2 from the germline V gene are SGHRS and YFSETQ. Trimming removed 5 bases at V and 0 bases at J, with 20 bases between. The CDR3 contains 17 residues. CDR3 sequence: CASSKPGTTRLNTEAFF. The CDR3 nucleotides read TGCGCCAGCAGTAAGCCCGGGACCACCCGTCTGAACACTGAAGCTTTCTTT. Based on the CDR3 plus reference TRBV5-1 and TRBJ1-1, the full variable domain is KAGVTQTPRYLIKTRGQQVTLSCSPISGHRSVSWYQQTPGQGLQFLFEYFSETQRNKGNFPGRFSGRQFSNSRSEMNVSTLELGDSALYLCASSKPGTTRLNTEAFFGQGTRLTVV.

The J gene is TRBJ1-2, the V gene TRBV19; the D gene is possibly TRBD1 (6 bases). The V gene's germline CDR1 is LNHDA and CDR2 SQIVND (reference sequence). CDR3 length equals 15 residues. Trimming took off 5 bases at V and 2 bases at J, with 15 bases between the two ends. Here the CDR3 reads CASSVNREANYGYTF. Written as DNA, the CDR3 is TGTGCCAGTAGTGTTAACAGGGAGGCAAACTATGGCTACACCTTC.

The J gene is TRBJ2-2, the V gene TRBV11-2, with D perhaps TRBD2 (5 bases). Germline V gene lookup returns CDR1 SGHAT and CDR2 FQNNGV. The CDR3 consists of 12 residues. V lost 5 bases, J lost 7 bases, and 8 bases lay in between. CDR3 amino acids: CASSRGGGELFF. The CDR3 DNA reads TGTGCCAGCAGCCGGGGTGGCGGGGAGCTGTTTTTT.

V is TRBV9 and J is TRBJ2-5, with D hard to call. The CDR3 loop spans 13 amino acids. Germline V gene data show CDR1 as SGDLS and CDR2 as YYNGEE. V was pared by 3 bases and J by 5 bases, with 11 bases between. The CDR3 nucleotides read TGTGCCAGCAGCGGGTACCTCATGGAGACCCAGTACTTC. Residues: CASSGYLMETQYF.

V is TRBV7-8 and J is TRBJ2-2; 8 bases are a match to TRBD2. The V and J ends lost 5 bases and 5 bases, in that order; junction bases with no gene match: 7. Germline CDR1 is SGHVS and CDR2 is FQNEAQ. CDR3 length: 15 residues. Here the CDR3 DNA reads TGTGCCAGCAGCGGGGCAGCGGGGGCGACCGGGGAGCTGTTTTTT. Protein sequence: CASSGAAGATGELFF.

This clone was observed a single time. CDR3: CASSLYLLGQLREKLFF. The CDR3 bases are TGTGCCAGCAGCTTATATTTATTAGGGCAGTTAAGGGAAAAACTGTTTTTT. The V call is TRBV11-2, the J call TRBJ1-4; D gene unclear. This CDR3 comprises 17 residues. Germline CDR1 is SGHAT and CDR2 is FQNNGV. Trimming shortened V by 2 bases and J by 8 bases, and 21 bases separated the two germline ends.

This sequence joins TRBV7-8 and TRBJ1-1, with unresolved D. The ends were cut back, 1 base at V and 7 bases at J, with 4 bases in the middle. Germline values: CDR1 SGHVS, CDR2 FQNEAQ. This CDR3 contains 11 residues. CDR3 sequence: CASSLVDEAFF. The CDR3 DNA follows: TGTGCCAGCAGCTTAGTGGATGAAGCTTTCTTT.

The V call is TRBV7-8, the J call TRBJ2-7; perhaps D is TRBD1 or TRBD2 (5 bases each). This CDR3 spans 13 amino acids. V was shortened by 8 bases and J by 4 bases, with 15 bases between the two germline ends. CDR1 is SGHVS and CDR2 is FQNEAQ in the germline V gene. CDR3 region: CASGIRDGYEQYF. DNA for the CDR3: TGTGCCAGCGGTATCCGGGACGGGTACGAGCAGTACTTC.

J is TRBJ1-1 and V is TRBV20-1; D possibly corresponds to TRBD1 (5 bases). This CDR3 spans 11 amino acids. Trimming removed 6 bases at V and 5 bases at J, with 10 bases between. Per the germline V gene, CDR1 is DFQATT and CDR2 is SNEGSKA (reference sequence). CDR3 sequence reads: CSAGAPTEAFF. CDR3 nucleotides: TGCAGTGCCGGGGCCCCTACTGAAGCTTTCTTT.

This clone was recorded once. The V and J genes are TRBV5-1 and TRBJ1-2, with D possibly TRBD1 on 6 matching bases. Trimming left V 0 bases short and J 4 bases short, with 13 bases between. Germline V CDR1 and CDR2: SGHRS, YFSETQ. The CDR3 covers 15 residues. In nucleotides, the CDR3 is TGCGCCAGCAGCTTGGTGGGGGGCGCGTCCTATGGCTACACCTTC. Translating gives CASSLVGGASYGYTF. Together with reference TRBV5-1 and TRBJ1-2, the CDR3 gives the full variable domain: KAGVTQTPRYLIKTRGQQVTLSCSPISGHRSVSWYQQTPGQGLQFLFEYFSETQRNKGNFPGRFSGRQFSNSRSEMNVSTLELGDSALYLCASSLVGGASYGYTFGSGTRLTVV.

This rearrangement joins TRBV6-5 to TRBJ1-2; 8 bases align to TRBD1. V was clipped by 4 bases and J by 10 bases; unmatched bases: 5. The CDR3 spans 12 residues. Germline V CDR1 and CDR2: MNHEY, SVGAGI. CDR3 loop: CASSFQGADYTF. CDR3 nucleotides: TGTGCCAGCAGTTTTCAGGGGGCGGACTACACCTTC.

V is TRBV19 and J is TRBJ1-3; D is undetermined. V was pared by 3 bases and J by 0 bases, with 12 bases between. This CDR3 is built from 16 residues. Germline values: CDR1 LNHDA, CDR2 SQIVND (reference sequence). CDR3 loop: CASSIRAGDSGNTIYF. Here the CDR3 DNA reads TGTGCCAGTAGTATTAGGGCCGGCGACTCTGGAAACACCATATATTTT.

The CDR3 spells CASSSTGRGAFGYTF. The CDR3 nucleotides read TGTGCCAGTAGTTCCACCGGGAGGGGCGCATTCGGCTACACCTTC. The chain joins TRBV19 to TRBJ1-2, with a weak D call TRBD1 (5 bases). This CDR3 comprises 15 residues. V was clipped by 5 bases and J by 8 bases, with 21 bases between them. Germline lookup yields CDR1 LNHDA and CDR2 SQIVND (reference sequence).

The chain carries TRBV5-6 and TRBJ2-7; D assignment may be TRBD1 or TRBD2 (6 bases each). V was pared by 3 bases and J by 6 bases, with 13 bases between. The CDR3 spans 13 residues. CDR1 is SGHDT and CDR2 is YYEEEE in the germline V gene. As DNA, the CDR3 is TGTGCCAGCAGCTGGGGGGACACTCTCGAGCAGTACTTC. It encodes CASSWGDTLEQYF.

As for this clone: The sample contains more than one DNA sequence encoding this CDR3. The J gene is TRBJ2-7, the V gene TRBV9, with D perhaps TRBD1 (6 bases). This CDR3 is 16 amino acids long. Per germline, CDR1 SGDLS and CDR2 YYNGEE. Trimming removed 3 bases at V and 2 bases at J, with 18 bases between. The CDR3 sequence: CASSAAPGQGPYEQYF. CDR3 nucleotides: TGTGCCAGCAGCGCCGCCCCAGGGCAGGGGCCCTACGAGCAGTACTTC. The full variable domain, completed using reference TRBV9 and TRBJ2-7, is DSGVTQTPKHLITATGQRVTLRCSPRSGDLSVYWYQQSLDQGLQFLIQYYNGEERAKGNILERFSAQQFPDLHSELNLSSLELGDSALYFCASSAAPGQGPYEQYFGPGTRLTVT.